Listed below are T cell receptor beta chains from one sample, sequenced in a study of OX40 agonist ivuxolimab in advanced cancers. Profiled with immunoSEQ multiplex PCR; TCRdb holds only in-frame clones, not every one. Among more than 60,000 clones listed, 85% were seen once. The sequences come from CD4+ or CD8+ T cells sorted from blood, collected in a trial of the OX40 agonist ivuxolimab. The receptors derive from an adult with an advanced solid tumor such as melanoma, head and neck, liver or kidney cancer. CDR3s include the opening cysteine and the closing phenylalanine or tryptophan. D genes are given only for firm matches. Clone size is shown for a subset of rows, as once, few, many or a class of expanded clone.

V gene: TRBV2
clone size: NA
D gene: NA
J gene: TRBJ1-4
CDR3 DNA: TGTGCCAGCAGAAAGGGAGGGCTTGGTGAAAAACTGTTTTTT
CDR3 protein: CASRKGGLGEKLFF

V gene: TRBV9
clone size: NA
D gene: NA
J gene: TRBJ2-6
CDR3 DNA: TGTGCCAGCAGCGTAACAGGGTCCGGGGCCAACGTCCTGACTTTC
CDR3 protein: CASSVTGSGANVLTF

V gene: TRBV19
clone size: NA
D gene: TRBD1
J gene: TRBJ2-7
CDR3 DNA: TGTGCCAGTAGCCGGGACAGGGCTTTAACGGCGCTCTACGAGCAGTACTTC
CDR3 protein: CASSRDRALTALYEQYF

V gene: TRBV6-5
clone size: once
D gene: NA
J gene: TRBJ1-1
CDR3 DNA: TGTGCCAGCAGTTACTCCCAGGGAGGTGAAGCTTTCTTT
CDR3 protein: CASSYSQGGEAFF

V gene: TRBV7-7
clone size: NA
D gene: NA
J gene: TRBJ2-7
CDR3 DNA: TGTGCCAGCAGCTTGGCGGAAGGGGACGAGCAGTACTTC
CDR3 protein: CASSLAEGDEQYF

V gene: TRBV2
clone size: few
D gene: NA
J gene: TRBJ1-1
CDR3 DNA: TGTGCCAGCAGCTACGGACAAAATGAAGCTTTCTTT
CDR3 protein: CASSYGQNEAFF

V gene: TRBV11-2
clone size: NA
D gene: TRBD1
J gene: TRBJ1-1
CDR3 DNA: TGTGCCAGCAGCTGGGACAGGGACACTGAAGCTTTCTTT
CDR3 protein: CASSWDRDTEAFF

V gene: TRBV6-5
clone size: NA
D gene: NA
J gene: TRBJ1-5
CDR3 DNA: TGTGCCAGCAGTAGGACGGGTTTGGATCAGCCCCAGCATTTT
CDR3 protein: CASSRTGLDQPQHF

V gene: TRBV11-2
clone size: NA
D gene: NA
J gene: TRBJ1-2
CDR3 DNA: TGTGCCAGCAGCGCGGACAGACTCTATGGCTACACCTTC
CDR3 protein: CASSADRLYGYTF

V gene: TRBV5-4
clone size: NA
D gene: NA
J gene: TRBJ2-5
CDR3 DNA: TGTGCCAGCAGCTTACCCGGTGGGGGCTTAGAGACCCAGTACTTC
CDR3 protein: CASSLPGGGLETQYF